This TCR beta chain originates from a study of OX40 agonist ivuxolimab in advanced cancers. About the study: Cohort: approximately 83% men, mean age about 60, aged about 20 to 79. Findings and limits, study-wide: Clones of CD4+ and CD8+ blood T cells grew by week 6 at doses of 0.1 to 3.0 mg/kg.

The V and J ends lost 8 bases and 4 bases, in that order; junction bases with no gene match: 10. The CDR3 is 14 residues long. The germline V gene has CDR1 MNHEY and CDR2 SMNVEV (reference sequence). Data came from immunoSEQ multiplex PCR; TCRdb stores just in-frame clones and leaves some out. The sample yields tens of thousands of clones, 90% to 95% seen once. Details on this clone: As yet, its antigen is unknown.

The gene calls are TRBV27 and TRBJ2-5; 7 nucleotides align to TRBD2. The clonotype originates from an adult with an advanced solid tumor such as melanoma, head and neck, liver or kidney cancer. The sample in question was CD4+ or CD8+ T cells sorted from blood, obtained in a trial of the OX40 agonist ivuxolimab. The CDR3 protein is CASRAGSGGETQYF. CDR3 bases: TGTGCCAGCCGGGCCGGGTCGGGGGGAGAGACCCAGTACTTC.